A selection of T cell receptor beta chains follows, all from one sample in a study of shared clonotypes between healthy human individuals. Produced via immunoSEQ multiplex PCR; TCRdb's table is partial and in-frame only. The sample carries roughly 500,000 clones, around 73% recorded once. Sequenced input: PBMCs. All receptors derive from a woman in her forties in good health. Some clones in this sample may be carry-over from other donors' samples. Each CDR3 is given with its conserved first and last residue. A D gene is named only where the DNA matches it firmly. Clone size, where shown, is once, few, many, or a class for clones that have expanded.

J gene | clone size | V gene | D gene | CDR3 protein | CDR3 DNA
TRBJ2-2 | - | TRBV7-3 | - | CASSPTGGGPSTGELFF | TGTGCCAGCAGCCCAACCGGTGGAGGCCCGAGCACCGGGGAGCTGTTTTTT
TRBJ1-1 | - | TRBV29-1 | - | CSVVPNTEAFF | TGCAGCGTTGTCCCGAACACTGAAGCTTTCTTT
TRBJ2-2 | - | TRBV28 | - | CASSSRWRAGFTGELFF | TGTGCCAGCAGTTCCCGCTGGAGGGCCGGATTTACCGGGGAGCTGTTTTTT
TRBJ2-1 | once | TRBV6-5 | TRBD1 | CASSYSGGTGVEQFF | TGTGCCAGCAGTTACTCGGGCGGGACAGGGGTCGAGCAGTTCTTC
TRBJ2-7 | - | TRBV2 | TRBD1 | CASSEMGQAAYEQYF | TGTGCCAGCAGTGAAATGGGACAGGCCGCCTACGAGCAGTACTTC
TRBJ2-7 | few | TRBV11-2 | - | CASSLSGRSSYEQYF | TGTGCCAGCAGCTTATCGGGCAGGAGCTCCTACGAGCAGTACTTC
TRBJ1-3 | once | TRBV29-1 | - | CSVTSQGGNTIYF | TGCAGCGTGACAAGCCAAGGCGGAAACACCATATATTTT
TRBJ2-1 | - | TRBV7-3 | - | CASSSIGLSYNEQFF | TGTGCCAGCAGCTCAATAGGACTATCCTACAATGAGCAGTTCTTC
TRBJ1-1 | - | TRBV5-1 | - | CASSLAGVRAMENTEAFF | TGCGCCAGCAGCTTGGCCGGGGTCAGGGCAATGGAGAACACTGAAGCTTTCTTT
TRBJ2-5 | - | TRBV27 | - | CASSFRPQVGGYQETQYF | TGTGCCAGCAGTTTCCGCCCACAGGTCGGGGGATACCAAGAGACCCAGTACTTC
TRBJ1-5 | - | TRBV15 | TRBD1 | CATSAQGAASRRPQHF | TGTGCCACCAGCGCCCAGGGGGCAGCCTCCCGGAGGCCCCAGCATTTT
TRBJ2-2 | few | TRBV7-3 | TRBD1 | CASSPGTGGNTGELFF | TGTGCCAGCAGCCCAGGGACAGGGGGAAACACCGGGGAGCTGTTTTTT
TRBJ2-1 | - | TRBV7-3 | TRBD2 | CASSGRLAGTLGNEQFF | TGTGCCAGCAGCGGCCGACTAGCGGGAACGCTAGGGAATGAGCAGTTCTTC
TRBJ2-7 | once | TRBV5-6 | - | CASSPQGWRGVEQYF | TGTGCCAGCAGTCCACAGGGCTGGAGGGGGGTGGAGCAGTACTTC
TRBJ2-3 | once | TRBV15 | TRBD2 | CATSHRYRSSGQSTDTQYF | TGTGCCACCAGCCACCGCTATAGGTCTAGCGGGCAGAGCACAGATACGCAGTATTTT
TRBJ1-5 | - | TRBV5-4 | - | CASSFGNNQPQHF | TGTGCCAGCAGCTTTGGGAACAATCAGCCCCAGCATTTT
TRBJ2-7 | few | TRBV30 | - | CAWSRELGYEQYF | TGTGCCTGGAGTCGAGAGCTAGGCTACGAGCAGTACTTC
TRBJ2-5 | - | TRBV18 | TRBD2 | CASSPGTSGNSETQYF | TGTGCCAGCTCACCCGGGACTAGCGGGAATTCAGAGACCCAGTACTTC
TRBJ1-3 | - | TRBV28 | TRBD1 | CASSLGQTGNTIYF | TGTGCCAGCAGCCTGGGACAGACTGGAAACACCATATATTTT
TRBJ1-4 | few | TRBV7-9 | - | CASTKAATNEKLFF | TGTGCCAGTACAAAAGCCGCAACTAATGAAAAACTGTTTTTT
TRBJ2-7 | few | TRBV19 | TRBD1 | CASSIRGQGKAEQYF | TGTGCCAGTAGTATCCGTGGACAGGGAAAGGCCGAGCAGTACTTC
TRBJ1-1 | - | TRBV7-6 | TRBD1 | CASSRARDRVLRNTEAFF | TGTGCCAGCAGTCGTGCCCGGGACAGGGTGTTGAGGAACACTGAAGCTTTCTTT
TRBJ2-1 | once | TRBV18 | TRBD2 | CASSQLAGLFNEQFF | TGTGCCAGCTCACAGCTAGCGGGATTGTTCAATGAGCAGTTCTTC
TRBJ2-2 | - | TRBV5-1 | - | CASSFQEYVGGELFF | TGCGCCAGCAGCTTCCAGGAATATGTTGGCGGGGAGCTGTTTTTT
TRBJ2-4 | - | TRBV25-1 | - | CASSEVRQLAKNIQYF | TGTGCCAGCAGTGAAGTAAGACAGCTAGCCAAAAACATTCAGTACTTC
TRBJ2-1 | - | TRBV4-3 | TRBD2 | CASSRILGAGATDEQFF | TGCGCCAGCAGCCGCATACTAGGAGCGGGAGCTACGGATGAGCAGTTCTTC
TRBJ2-7 | once | TRBV18 | - | CASSPRLGLTYEQYF | TGTGCCAGCTCACCACGCTTGGGCCTAACCTACGAGCAGTACTTC
TRBJ2-7 | - | TRBV7-2 | TRBD2 | CASSSGASGSPYEQYF | TGTGCCAGCAGCTCCGGGGCTAGCGGGAGCCCCTACGAGCAGTACTTC
TRBJ1-2 | - | TRBV7-2 | TRBD1 | CASSLVGQGALSNYGYTF | TGTGCCAGCAGCTTAGTGGGACAGGGGGCACTCAGCAACTATGGCTACACCTTC
TRBJ2-7 | - | TRBV10-3 | - | CAISKSRGSYEQYF | TGTGCCATCAGCAAGAGTCGGGGCTCCTACGAGCAGTACTTC
TRBJ1-3 | - | TRBV2 | - | CASSDEPYSGNTIYF | TGTGCCAGCAGTGATGAGCCTTACTCTGGAAACACCATATATTTT
TRBJ2-6 | few | TRBV7-9 | - | CASSLLRGRVSGANVLTF | TGTGCCAGCAGCTTATTGCGCGGCCGGGTCTCTGGGGCCAACGTCCTGACTTTC
TRBJ1-1 | - | TRBV7-8 | - | CASSLEVGTEAFF | TGTGCCAGCAGCTTAGAGGTAGGCACTGAAGCTTTCTTT
TRBJ1-4 | once | TRBV5-4 | - | CASSYGGSLTNEKLFF | TGTGCCAGCAGCTATGGGGGGTCCTTAACTAATGAAAAACTGTTTTTT
TRBJ2-4 | - | TRBV5-1 | - | CASSLGAGKNIQYF | TGCGCCAGCAGCTTGGGGGCGGGCAAAAACATTCAGTACTTC
TRBJ2-3 | once | TRBV15 | - | CATSRDGISTDTQYF | TGTGCCACCAGCAGAGACGGGATCAGCACAGATACGCAGTATTTT
TRBJ2-5 | - | TRBV18 | - | CASSPPGVRETQYF | TGTGCCAGCTCACCACCGGGGGTCAGAGAGACCCAGTACTTC
TRBJ1-5 | few | TRBV27 | TRBD1 | CASSLWAGGMVGQPQHF | TGTGCCAGCAGTTTATGGGCAGGGGGGATGGTTGGTCAGCCCCAGCATTTT
TRBJ1-2 | few | TRBV6-6 | - | CASSSPGQWYGYTF | TGTGCCAGCAGTTCCCCAGGGCAGTGGTATGGCTACACCTTC
TRBJ2-1 | - | TRBV4-1 | - | CASSFVGAGNEQFF | TGCGCCAGCAGCTTCGTGGGGGCAGGTAATGAGCAGTTCTTC
TRBJ1-1 | - | TRBV6-6 | TRBD1 | CASSFGQGAIHTEAFF | TGTGCCAGCAGTTTTGGACAGGGGGCAATTCACACTGAAGCTTTCTTT
TRBJ2-4 | - | TRBV5-1 | TRBD2 | CASKPAGGPNIQYF | TGCGCCAGCAAGCCCGCGGGAGGGCCTAACATTCAGTACTTC
TRBJ2-3 | - | TRBV2 | - | CASSGDTDTQYF | TGTGCCAGCAGTGGGGACACAGATACGCAGTATTTT
TRBJ2-7 | - | TRBV28 | - | CASSLVGRDEQYF | TGTGCCAGCAGTTTAGTGGGCCGGGATGAGCAGTACTTC
TRBJ2-3 | - | TRBV5-4 | TRBD2 | CASSLASGSDTQYF | TGTGCCAGCAGCTTGGCTAGCGGGAGCGATACGCAGTATTTT
TRBJ2-4 | - | TRBV5-1 | - | CASSLTLRGAAKNIQYF | TGCGCCAGCAGCTTGACCCTCCGGGGGGCCGCCAAAAACATTCAGTACTTC
TRBJ2-1 | - | TRBV6-4 | TRBD2 | CASSPLAGGGTEQFF | TGTGCCAGCTCTCCACTAGCGGGAGGAGGGACTGAGCAGTTCTTC
TRBJ2-6 | - | TRBV28 | TRBD1 | CASSLLPDRGGGANVLTF | TGTGCCAGCAGTTTACTCCCCGACAGGGGAGGTGGGGCCAACGTCCTGACTTTC